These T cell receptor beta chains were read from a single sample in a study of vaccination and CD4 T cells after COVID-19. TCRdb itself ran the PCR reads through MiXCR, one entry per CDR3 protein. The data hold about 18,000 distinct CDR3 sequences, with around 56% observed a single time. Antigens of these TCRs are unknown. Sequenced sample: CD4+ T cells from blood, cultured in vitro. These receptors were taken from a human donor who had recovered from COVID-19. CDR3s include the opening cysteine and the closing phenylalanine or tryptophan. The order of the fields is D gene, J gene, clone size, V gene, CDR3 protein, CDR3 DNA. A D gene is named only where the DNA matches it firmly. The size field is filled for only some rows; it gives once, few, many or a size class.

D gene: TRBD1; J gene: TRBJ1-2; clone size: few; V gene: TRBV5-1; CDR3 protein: CASSPGTGYGYTF; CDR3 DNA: TGCGCCAGCAGCCCAGGGACAGGCTATGGCTACACCTTC
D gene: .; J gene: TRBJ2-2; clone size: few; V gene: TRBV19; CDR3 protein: CASSSLARTGELFF; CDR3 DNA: TGTGCCAGTAGTAGCCTAGCGCGCACCGGGGAGCTGTTTTTT
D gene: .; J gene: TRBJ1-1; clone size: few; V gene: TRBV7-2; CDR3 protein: CASGPIGGVTEAFF; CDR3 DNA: TGTGCCAGCGGACCGATCGGAGGTGTCACTGAAGCTTTCTTT
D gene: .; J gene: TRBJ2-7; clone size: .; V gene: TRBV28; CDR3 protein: CASIQGGERVEQYF; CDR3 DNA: TGTGCCAGCATACAGGGGGGGGAGAGGGTCGAGCAGTACTTC
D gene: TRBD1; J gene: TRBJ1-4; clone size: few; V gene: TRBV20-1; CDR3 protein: CSARDRATGNDEKLFF; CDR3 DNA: TGCAGTGCTAGAGATCGGGCGACAGGGAATGATGAAAAACTGTTTTTT
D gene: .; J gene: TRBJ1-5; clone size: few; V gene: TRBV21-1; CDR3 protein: CASSKARGTQPQHF; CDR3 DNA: TGTGCCAGCAGCAAAGCGCGAGGAACGCAGCCCCAGCATTTT
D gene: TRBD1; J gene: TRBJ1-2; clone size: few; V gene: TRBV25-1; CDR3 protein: CASSAFAGTGNGYTF; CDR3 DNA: TGTGCCAGCAGTGCCTTCGCCGGGACAGGGAATGGCTACACCTTC
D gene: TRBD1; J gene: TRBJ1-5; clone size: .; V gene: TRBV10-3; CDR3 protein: CAISESGTANQPQHF; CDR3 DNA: TGTGCCATCAGTGAGTCGGGGACAGCTAATCAGCCCCAGCATTTT